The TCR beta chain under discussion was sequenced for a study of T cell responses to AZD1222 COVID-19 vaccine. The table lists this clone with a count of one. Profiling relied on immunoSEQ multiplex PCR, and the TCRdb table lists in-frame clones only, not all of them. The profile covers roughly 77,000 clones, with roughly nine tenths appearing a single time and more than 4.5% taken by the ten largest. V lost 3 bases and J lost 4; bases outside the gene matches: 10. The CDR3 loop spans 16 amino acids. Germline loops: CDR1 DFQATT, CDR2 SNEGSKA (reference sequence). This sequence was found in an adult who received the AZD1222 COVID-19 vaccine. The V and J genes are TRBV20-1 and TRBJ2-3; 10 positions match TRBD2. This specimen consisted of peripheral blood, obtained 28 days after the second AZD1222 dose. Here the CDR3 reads CSASGFLAGDPDTQYF. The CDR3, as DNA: TGCAGTGCTAGTGGGTTCCTAGCGGGAGACCCAGATACGCAGTATTTT.